Following are 23 T cell receptor beta chains from one sample sequenced in a study of T cell responses to AZD1222 COVID-19 vaccine. Sequencing used immunoSEQ multiplex PCR; TCRdb keeps in-frame clones, though not all of them. The profile shows 63,000 or so clones, roughly 85% of them singletons. The source was peripheral blood, collected on day 0 of AZD1222 vaccination. These TCRs come from an adult in good health.

The chain links TRBV9 to TRBJ1-1, with D possibly matching TRBD1 (5 bases). V dropped 1 base and J dropped 0 bases, with 13 bases sitting between them. The CDR3 consists of 16 residues. Germline CDR1 reads SGDLS; CDR2 reads YYNGEE. The CDR3 spells CASSVTGGRMNTEAFF. The DNA for the CDR3 is TGTGCCAGCAGCGTAACCGGGGGACGAATGAACACTGAAGCTTTCTTT. Supplemented by reference TRBV9 and TRBJ1-1, the full variable domain reads DSGVTQTPKHLITATGQRVTLRCSPRSGDLSVYWYQQSLDQGLQFLIQYYNGEERAKGNILERFSAQQFPDLHSELNLSSLELGDSALYFCASSVTGGRMNTEAFFGQGTRLTVV.

The J gene is TRBJ2-7, the V gene TRBV10-2, with D perhaps matching TRBD1 (5 bases). Trimming took 8 bases from V and 3 from J, leaving 11 bases between them. This CDR3 has 12 amino acids. Germline assignment: CDR1 WSHSY and CDR2 SAAADI. CDR3 in amino acids: CASSGAFYEQYF. The CDR3 coding sequence is TGCGCCAGCTCTGGGGCTTTCTACGAGCAGTACTTC.

The chain couples TRBV6-5 to TRBJ1-2; 8 bases are shared with TRBD1. Germline V CDR1 and CDR2: MNHEY, SVGAGI. The CDR3 runs 12 residues. The V and J ends lost 10 bases and 8 bases, in that order; junction bases with no gene match: 9. CDR3 protein: CATAQGEQGYTF. CDR3 coding DNA: TGTGCCACCGCACAGGGGGAGCAGGGCTACACCTTC.

The chain combines TRBV9 with TRBJ2-2; 8 bases match TRBD1. CDR3 length: 15 amino acids. Losses at the gene ends were 4 bases for V and 4 bases for J; bases not matched to a gene: 6. Germline V gives CDR1 SGDLS, CDR2 YYNGEE. The CDR3 spells CASSRQGTGTGELFF. The CDR3 DNA sequence: TGTGCCAGCAGCAGACAGGGGACCGGCACCGGGGAGCTGTTTTTT. The complete variable domain, with remaining parts taken from reference TRBV9 and TRBJ2-2, reads DSGVTQTPKHLITATGQRVTLRCSPRSGDLSVYWYQQSLDQGLQFLIQYYNGEERAKGNILERFSAQQFPDLHSELNLSSLELGDSALYFCASSRQGTGTGELFFGEGSRLTVL.

This clone was found a few times. The chain couples TRBV4-1 to TRBJ2-3; TRBD2 matches at 8 bases. CDR1 and CDR2 (germline): MGHRA, YSYEKL. The CDR3 sequence is 13 residues long. The J segment lost 8 bases and the V segment lost 2 bases, leaving 3 bases of the junction unmatched. In nucleotides, the CDR3 is TGCGCCAGCAGCCAAACTGGACTAGCTACGCAGTATTTT. Translating gives CASSQTGLATQYF.

This chain connects TRBV4-1 to TRBJ1-1; the D is unclear. With 3 bases removed from V and 0 bases from J, the gap between germline ends came to 11 bases. This CDR3 is 15 amino acids long. Germline V gives CDR1 MGHRA, CDR2 YSYEKL. The CDR3 nucleotides read TGCGCCAGCAGCCAGAACGGGGTCCTGAACACTGAAGCTTTCTTT. Protein sequence: CASSQNGVLNTEAFF.

This chain connects TRBV3-1 (or the pseudogene TRBV3-2) to TRBJ1-1, with D perhaps TRBD1 (5 bases). Germline loops: CDR1 LGHDT, CDR2 YNNKEL (reference sequence). The germline V and J ends were trimmed by 3 bases and 6 bases, with 17 bases remaining between them. The CDR3 runs to 15 residues. The CDR3 DNA reads as TGTGCCAGCAGCCACTCATATCGTGTGGGGGCTGAAGCTTTCTTT. Its translation: CASSHSYRVGAEAFF.

About this clone: Other DNA sequences in this specimen translate into the identical CDR3. This chain connects TRBV2 to TRBJ1-5, with TRBD1 as a possible D gene (5 bases). Trimming cost V 6 bases and J 1 base, with 10 bases left between them. The CDR3 sequence is 14 residues long. CDR1 SNHLY and CDR2 FYNNEI come from the germline V gene. CDR3 region: CASRPGGSNQPQHF. The CDR3 DNA reads TGTGCCAGCAGGCCTGGGGGGAGCAATCAGCCCCAGCATTTT.

The chain links TRBV6-5 to TRBJ1-5, with 9 bases that match TRBD1. This CDR3 is 16 amino acids long. Trimming cost V 2 bases and J 5 bases; bases outside gene matches: 7. CDR1 and CDR2 (germline): MNHEY, SVGAGI. This chain's CDR3 is CASSYEPGQGYQPQHF. The CDR3 nucleotides read TGTGCCAGCAGTTACGAACCGGGACAGGGCTATCAGCCCCAGCATTTT.

The gene calls are TRBV6-5 and TRBJ2-3; D is ambiguous. Germline CDR1 MNHEY, CDR2 SVGAGI. This CDR3 comprises 16 residues. Trimming shortened V by 3 bases and J by 6 bases, and 19 bases separated the two germline ends. The CDR3 coding sequence is TGTGCCAGCAGTTATTCCGACATCGGGCCGGGTGATACGCAGTATTTT. This translates into CASSYSDIGPGDTQYF.

The chain recombines TRBV28 with TRBJ2-7; D unclear. Trimming stripped 3 bases from V and 2 bases from J, with 11 bases between. Germline CDR1 reads MDHEN; CDR2 reads SYDVKM. The CDR3 is 14 amino acids. The CDR3 loop is CASSLVGFTYEQYF. The CDR3 coding sequence is TGTGCCAGCAGTTTGGTAGGGTTCACCTACGAGCAGTACTTC.

This chain joins TRBV5-1 and TRBJ2-7; D gene unclear. V lost 0 bases and J lost 5, with 12 bases in between. The CDR3 consists of 14 residues. Germline V lookup: CDR1 SGHRS, CDR2 YFSETQ. The CDR3, as DNA: TGCGCCAGCAGCTTGGCCTTGAGGACCAACGAGCAGTACTTC. Translated, it gives CASSLALRTNEQYF.

On this clone itself: Germline and junction disagree at one end, which may indicate a read error. The V and J genes are TRBV6-5 and TRBJ1-5; D remains unclear. Germline V gene sequence: CDR1 MNHEY, CDR2 SVGAGI. The CDR3 covers 13 residues. CDR3: CASSNSRGQPQHF. CDR3 nucleotide sequence: TGTGCCAGCAGTAACTCGCGTGGTCAGCCCCAGCATTTT.

This sequence joins TRBV10-3 and TRBJ1-2; 10 positions match TRBD1. CDR1 and CDR2 from the germline V gene are ENHRY and SYGVKD. The CDR3 has 15 residues. The J segment lost 4 bases and the V segment lost 7 bases, leaving 9 bases of the junction unmatched. CDR3 loop: CAITDGTGVTYGYTF. Written as DNA, the CDR3 is TGTGCCATCACCGACGGGACAGGGGTTACCTATGGCTACACCTTC.

The table lists this clone with a count of one. The genes are TRBV7-9 and TRBJ2-1, with TRBD2 identical over 10 bases. V was pared by 5 bases and J by 9 bases, with 13 bases of the junction left unmatched. The CDR3 has 16 amino acids. The V gene's germline CDR1 is SEHNR and CDR2 FQNEAQ (reference sequence). CDR3 residues: CASSPHALAGSSEQFF. The CDR3 DNA reads as TGTGCCAGCAGCCCCCATGCACTAGCGGGGTCGAGTGAGCAGTTCTTC.

This clone occurred once. For the CDR3, the DNA is TGCGCCAGCAGCTGGCGACCCCGCGGTGAGCAGTTCTTC. Amino acids: CASSWRPRGEQFF. The chain has TRBV5-1 and TRBJ2-1; D gene unclear. The ends were cut back, 3 bases at V and 9 bases at J, with 13 bases in the middle. Per germline, CDR1 SGHRS and CDR2 YFSETQ. The CDR3 length is 13 residues.

The rearrangement uses TRBV5-1 and TRBJ2-7; D gene uncertain. Trimming took off 4 bases at V and 7 bases at J, with 15 bases between the two ends. CDR3 length equals 13 residues. Germline V gene sequence: CDR1 SGHRS, CDR2 YFSETQ. CDR3 coding DNA: TGCGCCAGCAGCCCTACCCGCGTAAGGGAGCAGTACTTC. Translating gives CASSPTRVREQYF.

This rearrangement joins TRBV6-5 to TRBJ2-7, with unresolved D. This CDR3 comprises 14 residues. Trimming removed 10 bases from V and 6 bases from J, with 22 bases in between. CDR1 is MNHEY, CDR2 SVGAGI, per germline. The CDR3 loop is CATHYSSEFSEQYF. CDR3 bases: TGTGCCACCCATTACTCTTCCGAGTTCTCCGAGCAGTACTTC.

This sequence joins TRBV5-4 and TRBJ1-2; 7 bases agree with TRBD1. Looked up from germline, CDR1 is SGHNT and CDR2 is YYREEE (reference sequence). The CDR3 is made up of 14 amino acids. The V and J ends lost 2 bases and 4 bases, in that order; junction bases with no gene match: 5. Here the CDR3 DNA reads TGTGCCAGCAGCTTTAAAGGGGGCGGCTATGGCTACACCTTC. Protein product: CASSFKGGGYGYTF.

As DNA, the CDR3 is TGTGCCAGCAGAGCCGACCCCGCCACCCCCTACGAGCAGTACTTC. Residues: CASRADPATPYEQYF. This rearrangement joins TRBV6-5 to TRBJ2-7; no firm D call. Germline lookup yields CDR1 MNHEY and CDR2 SVGAGI. V dropped 6 bases and J dropped 2 bases, with 17 bases sitting between them. This CDR3 contains 15 residues.

This clone is classed as medium-sized. The rearrangement uses TRBV12-5 and TRBJ1-1; tentatively, D is TRBD1 (5 bases). Trimming stripped 3 bases from V and 5 bases from J, with 10 bases between. Germline V gene data show CDR1 as LGHNT and CDR2 as FRNRAP. CDR3 length equals 13 residues. CDR3 coding DNA: TGTGCTAGTGGTTTAGTAAGGGGTACTGAAGCTTTCTTT. Translating gives CASGLVRGTEAFF.

This clone has only a few counts. The chain joins TRBV2 to TRBJ1-6; 9 bases align to TRBD1. The ends lost 6 bases at V and 11 bases at J; junction bases unmatched: 11. Germline assignment: CDR1 SNHLY and CDR2 FYNNEI. There are 15 residues in the CDR3. The CDR3 sequence: CASRPGDRVDAPLHF. The DNA of the CDR3 is TGTGCCAGCAGACCGGGGGACAGGGTGGACGCACCCCTCCACTTT.

The rearrangement links TRBV28 to TRBJ1-2, with TRBD1 identical over 8 bases. This CDR3 has 14 residues. Germline V gene data show CDR1 as MDHEN and CDR2 as SYDVKM. The J segment lost 8 bases and the V segment lost 4 bases, leaving 9 bases of the junction unmatched. CDR3 amino acids: CASSSGGELKGYTF. The CDR3 coding sequence is TGTGCCAGCAGTTCAGGGGGCGAGTTGAAGGGCTACACCTTC.